A selection of T cell receptor beta chains follows, all from one sample in a study of blood T cells in healthy people across ages. MiXCR, applied by TCRdb to the 5' RACE reads, yields one record per CDR3 protein. The table shows roughly 860,000 distinct CDR3 sequences, with 60% to 80% occurring only once. Sequencing was done on a sample of blood. The receptor set was obtained from a man younger than 45 in good health. CDR3s leave out the opening cysteine and the closing phenylalanine or tryptophan. A D gene is named only where the DNA matches it firmly. Some rows mark clone size as missing; the rest say once, few, many or name a class of expanded clone.

CDR3: ASSSVPYEQY
size: few
J: TRBJ2-7
V: TRBV7-9
D: -

CDR3: ASRTTGQNYGYT
size: -
J: TRBJ1-2
V: TRBV7-2
D: TRBD1

CDR3: ASSSRGEDEQF
size: -
J: TRBJ2-1
V: TRBV7-9
D: TRBD2

CDR3: ASSFLTGTGDGYT
size: -
J: TRBJ1-2
V: TRBV7-2
D: TRBD1

CDR3: ASRVAGDALDTQY
size: few
J: TRBJ2-3
V: TRBV25-1
D: TRBD2

CDR3: ASSDRAAGYQETQY
size: -
J: TRBJ2-5
V: TRBV12-3/TRBV12-4
D: -

CDR3: SVVGRGHYEQY
size: -
J: TRBJ2-7
V: TRBV29-1
D: TRBD1

CDR3: ASSQPLGDSYEQY
size: -
J: TRBJ2-7
V: TRBV27
D: -

CDR3: AHQGHTNTEAF
size: -
J: TRBJ1-1
V: TRBV10-3
D: -

CDR3: SVGTGTGANVLT
size: -
J: TRBJ2-6
V: TRBV29-1
D: TRBD1

CDR3: ASSLSSRANYGYT
size: -
J: TRBJ1-2
V: TRBV27
D: -

CDR3: ASSLTPPSRTDTQY
size: -
J: TRBJ2-3
V: TRBV7-3
D: -

CDR3: SVESTQRAKNIQY
size: -
J: TRBJ2-4
V: TRBV29-1
D: -

CDR3: ASPTSTDTQY
size: -
J: TRBJ2-3
V: TRBV25-1
D: -

CDR3: ASSPRKRPLRVDEQF
size: -
J: TRBJ2-1
V: TRBV6-6
D: -

CDR3: SARDLEAFYEQY
size: few
J: TRBJ2-7
V: TRBV20-1
D: -

CDR3: ASSVTGVGEQF
size: -
J: TRBJ2-1
V: TRBV9
D: TRBD1

CDR3: ATEGQLNQPQH
size: -
J: TRBJ1-5
V: TRBV28
D: TRBD1

CDR3: SALTGTAYNEQF
size: few
J: TRBJ2-1
V: TRBV20-1
D: TRBD1

CDR3: ASIPGGEETQY
size: -
J: TRBJ2-5
V: TRBV2
D: -

CDR3: ASSPGSPRETQY
size: few
J: TRBJ2-5
V: TRBV18
D: -

CDR3: ATSDLVAGDYNEQF
size: many
J: TRBJ2-1
V: TRBV24-1
D: TRBD2

CDR3: ASSPTGLRPYEQY
size: -
J: TRBJ2-7
V: TRBV9
D: -

CDR3: ASSLTSGVFNEQF
size: -
J: TRBJ2-1
V: TRBV7-2
D: TRBD2

CDR3: ASSLVVGPGQSYEQY
size: few
J: TRBJ2-7
V: TRBV7-2
D: -

CDR3: ASSLVLSTDNEKLF
size: -
J: TRBJ1-4
V: TRBV5-5
D: -

CDR3: ATSRDPGTDSYEQY
size: -
J: TRBJ2-7
V: TRBV15
D: -

CDR3: ASSRTTGANNEQF
size: -
J: TRBJ2-1
V: TRBV7-2
D: TRBD1

CDR3: SVVPSGGQYQETQF
size: -
J: -
V: TRBV29-1
D: TRBD2

CDR3: ASSLGGGTSTDTQY
size: few
J: TRBJ2-3
V: TRBV7-6
D: -

CDR3: ASSPYPTPGTDTQY
size: -
J: TRBJ2-3
V: TRBV7-8
D: -

CDR3: ASSVELTGELF
size: -
J: TRBJ2-2
V: TRBV13
D: -

CDR3: ASSLKLAEYTDTQY
size: few
J: TRBJ2-3
V: TRBV5-1
D: TRBD2

CDR3: ASSYQGNDYEQY
size: -
J: TRBJ2-7
V: TRBV6-2/TRBV6-3
D: -

CDR3: SARDLEGLYEQY
size: -
J: TRBJ2-7
V: TRBV20-1
D: -

CDR3: SAVRDRANQPQH
size: few
J: TRBJ1-5
V: TRBV20-1
D: TRBD1

CDR3: SVEDRGTGGLEKLF
size: -
J: TRBJ1-4
V: TRBV29-1
D: TRBD1

CDR3: ASSPRRGGGEIPDTQY
size: -
J: TRBJ2-3
V: TRBV9
D: TRBD2

CDR3: SVGRPEQF
size: few
J: TRBJ2-1
V: TRBV29-1
D: -

CDR3: ASSQEGARRGSPLH
size: -
J: TRBJ1-6
V: TRBV4-1
D: -